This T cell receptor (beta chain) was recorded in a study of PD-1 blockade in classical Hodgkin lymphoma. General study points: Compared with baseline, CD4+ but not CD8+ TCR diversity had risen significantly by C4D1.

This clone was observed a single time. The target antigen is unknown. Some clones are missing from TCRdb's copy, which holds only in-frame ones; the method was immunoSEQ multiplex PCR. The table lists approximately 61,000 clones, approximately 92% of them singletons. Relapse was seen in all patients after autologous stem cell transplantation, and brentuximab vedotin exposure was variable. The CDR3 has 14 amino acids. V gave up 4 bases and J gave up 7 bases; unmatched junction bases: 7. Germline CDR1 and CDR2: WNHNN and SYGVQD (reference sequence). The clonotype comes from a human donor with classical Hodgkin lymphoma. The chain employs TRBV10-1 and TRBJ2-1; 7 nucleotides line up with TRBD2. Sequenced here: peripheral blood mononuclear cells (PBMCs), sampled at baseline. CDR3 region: CASSVGGWRNEQFF. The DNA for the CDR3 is TGCGCCAGCAGTGTGGGAGGGTGGAGAAATGAGCAGTTCTTC.